This entry is about one TCR beta chain. Its antigen is as yet unknown. For each CDR3 protein, TCRdb gives one entry from its re-call of the 5' RACE reads, without DNA. The listing contains 110,000 to 150,000 distinct CDR3 sequences. The source of the sample is a study of monozygotic twins with inflammatory bowel disease. Findings of the study overall: For IBD patients, clonotypes shared with others were fewer than for healthy twins, especially with disease activity. Twins classed as concordant or discordant showed no difference in repertoire similarity, possibly from limited power. Immunosuppressive treatment differences may have increased patient repertoire variability. Healthy co-twins had higher TCRbeta inverse Simpson diversity than their IBD twins.

Material for sequencing was blood. This clonotype was obtained from a human donor with ulcerative colitis or Crohn's disease, or a healthy co-twin of an affected twin (not recorded which).

CDR3 protein: CASSRSGRGTDTQYF. The chain carries TRBV7-8 and TRBJ2-3. The CDR3 is 15 amino acids. Germline values: CDR1 SGHVS, CDR2 FQNEAQ.